This passage covers 28 T cell receptor beta chains from one sample sequenced in a study of T-cell memory formation after mild COVID-19. TCRdb re-analysed the 5' RACE reads in MiXCR, keeping a single row per CDR3 protein. Among some 250,000 distinct CDR3 sequences, more than 8% were seen once, and the ten largest hold around 21%. The material sequenced was PBMCs or a T cell subset sorted from them (not recorded which). These receptors were collected from a young man who had mild COVID-19 (a few samples of this study predate the infection). Cell type and time point are not known.

The genes are TRBV24-1 and TRBJ2-3; the D gene is possibly TRBD1 (7 bases). The germline V and J ends were trimmed by 3 bases and 1 base, with 10 bases remaining between them. CDR3 size: 15 residues. The germline CDR1 and CDR2 sequences are KGHDR and SFDVKD. CDR3 nucleotide sequence: TGTGCCACCAGTGATGGCGGGACAGGCACAGATACGCAGTATTTT. It yields the protein CATSDGGTGTDTQYF.

The chain couples TRBV20-1 to TRBJ2-3, with a possible D match to TRBD2 (6 bases). Trimming took 1 base from V and 0 from J, leaving 11 bases between them. The length of the CDR3 is 15 residues. CDR1 is DFQATT, CDR2 SNEGSKA, per germline (reference sequence). In nucleotides, the CDR3 is TGCAGTGCTAGAGCTGGCGGGACTAGCACAGATACGCAGTATTTT. Translated, it gives CSARAGGTSTDTQYF.

V gene TRBV3-1 combines with J gene TRBJ2-7, with TRBD2 identical over 9 bases. V dropped 0 bases and J dropped 0; count of bases not matched to a gene: 12. This CDR3 has 19 residues. Germline V gene sequence: CDR1 LGHDT, CDR2 YNNKEL (reference sequence). The CDR3 reads CASSQDHAPSGGSSYEQYF. In DNA, the CDR3 is TGTGCCAGCAGCCAAGATCATGCCCCCAGCGGGGGGTCCTCCTACGAGCAGTACTTC.

The chain employs TRBV4-2 and TRBJ1-1; D is undetermined. This CDR3 is built from 15 residues. Germline V gene lookup returns CDR1 LGHNA and CDR2 YNFKEQ. V was pared by 0 bases and J by 2 bases, with 10 bases between. The CDR3 DNA is TGTGCCAGCAGCCAAGATACGGCGGGTAACACTGAAGCTTTCTTT. Its protein is CASSQDTAGNTEAFF.

This clonotype was counted once. This chain joins TRBV28 and TRBJ1-2, with TRBD1 matching 9 bases. Looked up from germline, CDR1 is MDHEN and CDR2 is SYDVKM. The CDR3 covers 16 residues. The trim removed 7 bases at V and 5 bases at J, leaving 14 bases unmatched. CDR3: CASKTPGTGLTYGYTF. As DNA, the CDR3 is TGTGCCAGCAAGACCCCCGGGACAGGGCTTACTTATGGCTACACCTTC.

This clonotype was seen more than once but under ten times. The rearrangement links TRBV6-5 to TRBJ2-3; 9 bases fit TRBD1. Looked up from germline, CDR1 is MNHEY and CDR2 is SVGAGI. The CDR3 is 17 amino acids. V lost 2 bases and J lost 5; bases outside the gene matches: 11. The CDR3 nucleotides read TGTGCCAGCAGTTACCCACCATCGCCGGGACAGGGAGATACGCAGTATTTT. The encoded protein is CASSYPPSPGQGDTQYF.

The chain has TRBV20-1 and TRBJ1-2, with TRBD1 identical over 8 bases. V lost 3 bases, J lost 3 bases, and 3 bases stayed unmatched. Germline V gene data show CDR1 as DFQATT and CDR2 as SNEGSKA (reference sequence). The CDR3 runs 13 residues. The CDR3 DNA sequence: TGCAGTGCTAGGAACAGGGGGTACTATGGCTACACCTTC. It encodes CSARNRGYYGYTF.

This clonotype has more than one count but fewer than ten. This chain links TRBV7-7 with TRBJ2-3; D is possibly TRBD1 or TRBD2 (6 bases each). Germline V gene sequence: CDR1 SSHAT, CDR2 FNYEAQ (reference sequence). The CDR3 length is 13 residues. Deletions cut 11 bases from V and 0 bases from J, with 12 bases between. CDR3 loop: CASGATSTDTQYF. The CDR3 nucleotides are TGTGCCTCGGGGGCCACTAGCACAGATACGCAGTATTTT. Variable domain in full (rest from reference TRBV7-7 and TRBJ2-3): GAGVSQSPRYKVTKRGQDVTLRCDPISSHATLYWYQQALGQGPEFLTYFNYEAQPDKSGLPSDRFSAERPEGSISTLTIQRTEQRDSAMYRCASGATSTDTQYFGPGTRLTVL.

This clonotype has just a few counts. The gene calls are TRBV4-2 and TRBJ2-1, with 7 bases lining up with TRBD2. This CDR3 is 17 amino acids long. V lost 3 bases to trimming and J lost 4 bases; unmatched junction nucleotides: 12. CDR1 and CDR2 from the germline V gene are LGHNA and YNFKEQ. The CDR3: CASSHTRRGLRYNEQFF. In nucleotides, the CDR3 is TGTGCCAGCAGCCACACCCGGCGGGGGTTGAGGTACAATGAGCAGTTCTTC.

This chain connects TRBV5-5 to TRBJ1-1; D is unresolved. The CDR3 consists of 13 residues. V was pared by 1 base and J by 5 bases, with 9 bases between. Germline V gives CDR1 SGHKS, CDR2 YYEKEE (reference sequence). The chain's CDR3 is CASSLSYGTEAFF. The CDR3 coding sequence is TGTGCCAGCAGCTTGTCCTACGGGACTGAAGCTTTCTTT. Full variable domain (missing parts from reference TRBV5-5 and TRBJ1-1): DAGVTQSPTHLIKTRGQQVTLRCSPISGHKSVSWYQQVLGQGPQFIFQYYEKEERGRGNFPDRFSARQFPNYSSELNVNALLLGDSALYLCASSLSYGTEAFFGQGTRLTVV.

This clonotype was seen only a few times. Because it lacks the conserved phenylalanine or tryptophan at the end, this CDR3 is likely a read error. The chain combines TRBV4-1 with TRBJ1-2; possible D gene TRBD1, 5 bases. Germline CDR1 reads MGHRA; CDR2 reads YSYEKL. The CDR3 length is 15 residues. V lost 3 bases and J 5 bases, leaving 16 bases between the germline ends. Here the CDR3 reads CASSHPDGASYGYTS. The CDR3 DNA reads as TGCGCCAGCAGCCACCCCGACGGGGCTTCATATGGCTACACCTCC.

The chain uses TRBV29-1 and TRBJ2-3; D is uncertain. Trimming removed 3 bases at V and 0 bases at J, with 10 bases between. CDR3 length equals 14 residues. The germline CDR1 and CDR2 sequences are SQVTM and ANQGSEA. The CDR3 nucleotides read TGCAGCGTTGACAGAGTTACTAGCACAGATACGCAGTATTTT. This translates into CSVDRVTSTDTQYF.

The rearrangement joins TRBV2 to TRBJ2-7; D is perhaps TRBD1 or TRBD2 (5 bases each). There are 11 residues in the CDR3. The V gene's germline CDR1 is SNHLY and CDR2 FYNNEI. V shed 8 bases and J shed 5 bases, with 10 bases lying between them. The CDR3 reads CASGWGNEQYF. DNA for the CDR3: TGTGCCAGCGGGTGGGGGAACGAGCAGTACTTC.

This clonotype has ten or more counts. V and J are TRBV5-5 and TRBJ2-3; D unresolved. The CDR3 contains 15 residues. CDR1 is SGHKS and CDR2 is YYEKEE in the germline V gene (reference sequence). V lost 4 bases and J 2 bases, leaving 14 bases between the germline ends. CDR3 in amino acids: CASSVGAADTDTQYF. CDR3 coding DNA: TGTGCCAGCAGCGTGGGCGCGGCTGACACAGATACGCAGTATTTT. Full variable domain (remainder filled in from reference TRBV5-5 and TRBJ2-3): DAGVTQSPTHLIKTRGQQVTLRCSPISGHKSVSWYQQVLGQGPQFIFQYYEKEERGRGNFPDRFSARQFPNYSSELNVNALLLGDSALYLCASSVGAADTDTQYFGPGTRLTVL.

This clonotype was recorded at least ten times. In nucleotides, the CDR3 is TGCAGTGCTAGAGATTCGGCCAGGGGGAACTATGGCTACACCTTC. This encodes CSARDSARGNYGYTF. This rearrangement joins TRBV20-1 to TRBJ1-2, with 7 bases aligning to TRBD1. Losses at the gene ends were 0 bases for V and 2 bases for J; bases not matched to a gene: 6. This CDR3 region has 15 residues. Germline CDR1 reads DFQATT; CDR2 reads SNEGSKA (reference sequence).

The chain employs TRBV25-1 and TRBJ2-3; 7 bases match TRBD2. This CDR3 has 18 amino acids. Germline CDR1 reads MGHDK; CDR2 reads SYGVNS. V lost 9 bases to trimming and J lost 1 base; unmatched junction nucleotides: 19. CDR3 residues: CASQDGGFVAPRTDTQYF. As DNA, the CDR3 is TGTGCCAGTCAGGACGGGGGGTTTGTCGCCCCCCGCACAGATACGCAGTATTTT.

This clonotype has only a few counts. The V call is TRBV14, the J call TRBJ2-7, with D perhaps matching TRBD1 or TRBD2 (6 bases each). V lost 3 bases to trimming and J lost 13 bases, with 16 bases between them. The CDR3 length is 12 residues. Per germline, CDR1 SGHDN and CDR2 FVKESK. CDR3 sequence: CASSHQTGAFYF. CDR3 nucleotides: TGTGCCAGCAGCCACCAAACGGGGGCGTTCTACTTC.

This clonotype was found a few times. The chain couples TRBV7-8 to TRBJ2-1; TRBD1 or TRBD2 may be the D gene (6 bases each). The CDR3 runs 14 residues. Germline V lookup: CDR1 SGHVS, CDR2 FQNEAQ. Trimming removed 4 bases at V and 7 bases at J, with 14 bases between. The chain's CDR3 is CASSSSGEVNEQFF. In DNA form, the CDR3 reads TGTGCCAGCAGCTCCTCAGGGGAGGTTAATGAGCAGTTCTTC.

This clonotype was detected only a few times. V gene TRBV7-3 combines with J gene TRBJ2-1, with 8 bases identical to TRBD2. The CDR3 spans 14 residues. Germline V gene sequence: CDR1 SGHTA, CDR2 FQGTGA. Trimming at V came to 5 bases and at J to 5 bases, leaving 5 bases not matched to a gene. This CDR3 is CASSISTSDNEQFF. Here the CDR3 DNA reads TGTGCCAGCAGCATATCGACTAGCGACAATGAGCAGTTCTTC.

A few counts support this clonotype. The V gene is TRBV29-1, the J gene TRBJ2-7; D is uncertain. CDR1 and CDR2 from the germline V gene are SQVTM and ANQGSEA. V shed 6 bases and J shed 0 bases, with 9 bases lying between them. The CDR3 spans 12 residues. The CDR3 DNA follows: TGCAGCGTCGCCCCTCACTCCTACGAGCAGTACTTC. Protein sequence: CSVAPHSYEQYF.

This chain connects TRBV18 to TRBJ2-2; D unresolved. V gave up 2 bases and J gave up 2 bases, with 6 bases separating them. This CDR3 has 14 amino acids. CDR1 and CDR2 from the germline V gene are KGHSH and LQKENI. CDR3 region: CASSPSENTGELFF. The CDR3 bases are TGTGCCAGCTCACCATCAGAAAACACCGGGGAGCTGTTTTTT.

The J gene is TRBJ2-2, the V gene TRBV4-3; D is perhaps TRBD1 or TRBD2 (5 bases each). The CDR3 extends over 23 amino acids. Trimming removed 1 base from V and 4 bases from J, with 34 bases in between. Germline-derived CDR1 and CDR2 are LGHNA and YSLEER. CDR3 in DNA: TGCGCCAGCAGCCAAGTAGCCTGGAGTCGAGATACTCGATTATCAGGGAGCACCGGGGAGCTGTTTTTT. As protein: CASSQVAWSRDTRLSGSTGELFF.

This rearrangement joins TRBV9 to TRBJ2-5, with D unresolved. Trimming removed 3 bases at V and 1 base at J, with 10 bases between. CDR3 size: 14 residues. CDR1 SGDLS and CDR2 YYNGEE come from the germline V gene. The CDR3 here is CASSDTLSQETQYF. The CDR3, as DNA: TGTGCCAGCAGCGATACGCTAAGCCAAGAGACCCAGTACTTC.

The chain joins TRBV7-2 to TRBJ2-1; the D is unclear. Germline V gene sequence: CDR1 SGHTA, CDR2 FQGNSA. The CDR3 length is 13 residues. The V end lost 4 bases, the J end lost 7 bases, and 11 bases lay between the germline ends. The chain's CDR3 is CASSSLGGNEQFF. The CDR3 DNA is TGTGCCAGCAGCTCGCTAGGTGGAAATGAGCAGTTCTTC.

The V and J genes are TRBV5-7 and TRBJ2-7; D is unresolved. TRBV5-7 is an open reading frame, and its role is uncertain. CDR3 size: 12 residues. Trimming shortened V by 4 bases and J by 2 bases, and 7 bases separated the two germline ends. The CDR3 DNA reads as TGTGCCAGCAGCGGACCCGCCTACGAGCAGTACGTC. Translating it yields CASSGPAYEQYV.

V gene TRBV7-6 combines with J gene TRBJ1-1, with TRBD1 identical over 8 bases. The V and J ends lost 1 base and 3 bases, in that order; junction bases with no gene match: 10. CDR3 length: 17 residues. Germline CDR1 reads SGHVS; CDR2 reads FNYEAQ. CDR3 protein: CASSLDGAGGRDTEAFF. CDR3 bases: TGTGCCAGCAGCTTAGATGGGGCAGGGGGCAGGGACACTGAAGCTTTCTTT.

The V and J genes are TRBV7-8 and TRBJ2-1; 11 positions match TRBD2. CDR1 is SGHVS, CDR2 FQNEAQ, per germline. The CDR3 is 16 residues long. J lost 7 bases, V lost 6 bases, and 11 bases had no gene match. The DNA for the CDR3 is TGTGCCAGCAGACGACTAGCGGGGACCGGGGGGAATGAGCAGTTCTTC. Encoded protein: CASRRLAGTGGNEQFF.

The genes are TRBV4-3 and TRBJ1-2; the D is unclear. Germline V CDR1 and CDR2: LGHNA, YSLEER. The CDR3 length is 13 residues. V dropped 1 base and J dropped 4 bases, with 7 bases sitting between them. The CDR3 spells CASSQGRTYGYTF. The CDR3 nucleotides read TGCGCCAGCAGCCAAGGGCGAACCTATGGCTACACCTTC.